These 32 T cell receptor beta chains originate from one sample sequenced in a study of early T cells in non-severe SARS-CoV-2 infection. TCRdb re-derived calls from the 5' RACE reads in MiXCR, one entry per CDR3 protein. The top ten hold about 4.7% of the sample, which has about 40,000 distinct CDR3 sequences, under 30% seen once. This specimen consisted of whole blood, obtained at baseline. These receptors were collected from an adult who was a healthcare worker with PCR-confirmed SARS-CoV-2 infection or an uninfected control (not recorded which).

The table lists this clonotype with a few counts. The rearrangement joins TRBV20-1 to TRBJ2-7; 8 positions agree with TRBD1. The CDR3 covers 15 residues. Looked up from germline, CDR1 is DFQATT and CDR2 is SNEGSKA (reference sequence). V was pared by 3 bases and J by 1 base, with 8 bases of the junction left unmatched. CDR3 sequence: CSASNQGTGSYEQYF. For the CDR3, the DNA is TGCAGTGCTAGCAATCAGGGGACAGGATCCTACGAGCAGTACTTC.

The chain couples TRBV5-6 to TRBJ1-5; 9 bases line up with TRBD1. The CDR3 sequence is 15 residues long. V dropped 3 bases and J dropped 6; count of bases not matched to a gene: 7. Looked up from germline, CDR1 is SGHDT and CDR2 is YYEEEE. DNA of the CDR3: TGTGCCAGCAGCTCCCGGGACAGGGAGGCTCAGCCCCAGCATTTT. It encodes CASSSRDREAQPQHF.

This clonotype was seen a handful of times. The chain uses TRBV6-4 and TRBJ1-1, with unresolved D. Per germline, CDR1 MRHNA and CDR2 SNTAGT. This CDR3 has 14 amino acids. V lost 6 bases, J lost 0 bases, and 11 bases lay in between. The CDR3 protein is CASRADSMNTEAFF. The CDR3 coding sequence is TGTGCCAGCAGGGCGGATTCTATGAACACTGAAGCTTTCTTT.

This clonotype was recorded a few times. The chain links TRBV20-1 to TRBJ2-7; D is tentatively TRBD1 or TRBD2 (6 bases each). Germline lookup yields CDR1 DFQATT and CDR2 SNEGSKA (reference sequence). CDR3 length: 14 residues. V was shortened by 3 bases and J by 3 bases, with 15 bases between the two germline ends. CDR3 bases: TGCAGTGCTAGGTACAGGGCCGGGGGCTACGAGCAGTACTTC. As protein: CSARYRAGGYEQYF.

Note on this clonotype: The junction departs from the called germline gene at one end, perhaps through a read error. CDR3 DNA: TGTGCCAGCAGCGTCGACAGCTCTCTCTATGGCAACACCTTC. Its translation is CASSVDSSLYGNTF. The rearrangement uses TRBV9 and TRBJ1-2; a weak D match, TRBD1 (5 bases). Germline V lookup: CDR1 SGDLS, CDR2 YYNGEE. CDR3 length: 14 amino acids.

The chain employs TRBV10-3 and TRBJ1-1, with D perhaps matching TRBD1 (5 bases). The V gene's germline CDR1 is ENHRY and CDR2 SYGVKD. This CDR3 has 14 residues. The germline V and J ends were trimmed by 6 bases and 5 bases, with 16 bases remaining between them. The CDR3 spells CAIRAGTEETEAFF. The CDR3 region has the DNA TGTGCCATCAGGGCCGGGACCGAAGAGACTGAAGCTTTCTTT.

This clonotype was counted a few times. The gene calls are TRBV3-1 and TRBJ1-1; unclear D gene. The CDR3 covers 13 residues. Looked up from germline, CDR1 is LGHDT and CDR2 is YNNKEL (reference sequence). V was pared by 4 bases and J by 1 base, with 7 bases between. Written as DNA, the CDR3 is TGTGCCAGCAGCCCCACGGGGAACACTGAAGCTTTCTTT. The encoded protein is CASSPTGNTEAFF.

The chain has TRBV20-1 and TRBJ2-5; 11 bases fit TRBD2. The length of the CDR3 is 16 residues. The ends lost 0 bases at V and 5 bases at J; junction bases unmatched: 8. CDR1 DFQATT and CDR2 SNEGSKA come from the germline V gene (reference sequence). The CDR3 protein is CSARDQTSGVGETQYF. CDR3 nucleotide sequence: TGCAGTGCTAGAGATCAGACTAGCGGGGTTGGGGAGACCCAGTACTTC.

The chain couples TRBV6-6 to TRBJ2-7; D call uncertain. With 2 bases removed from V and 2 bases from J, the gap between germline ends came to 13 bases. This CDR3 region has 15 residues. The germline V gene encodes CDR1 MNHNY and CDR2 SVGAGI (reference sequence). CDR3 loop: CASSYPLGRTYEQYF. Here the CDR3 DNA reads TGTGCCAGCAGTTACCCCCTAGGACGGACCTACGAGCAGTACTTC.

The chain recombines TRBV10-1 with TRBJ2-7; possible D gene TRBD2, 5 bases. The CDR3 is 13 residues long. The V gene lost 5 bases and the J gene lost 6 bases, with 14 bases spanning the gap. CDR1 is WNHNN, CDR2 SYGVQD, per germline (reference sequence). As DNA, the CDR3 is TGCGCCAGCAGTCGTCTAGCATCATCCGAGCAGTACTTC. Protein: CASSRLASSEQYF.

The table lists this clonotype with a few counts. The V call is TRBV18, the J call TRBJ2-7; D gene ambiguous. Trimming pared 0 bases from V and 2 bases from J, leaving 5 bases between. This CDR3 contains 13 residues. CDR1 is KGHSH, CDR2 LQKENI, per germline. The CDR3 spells CASSPPEAYEQYF. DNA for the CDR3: TGTGCCAGCTCACCACCTGAGGCCTACGAGCAGTACTTC.

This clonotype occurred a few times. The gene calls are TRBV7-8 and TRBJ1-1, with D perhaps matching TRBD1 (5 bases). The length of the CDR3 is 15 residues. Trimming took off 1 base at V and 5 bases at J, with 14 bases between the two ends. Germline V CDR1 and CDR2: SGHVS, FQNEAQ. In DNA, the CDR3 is TGTGCCAGCAGCTTAGGAGTGCAGGGAGGGACTGAAGCTTTCTTT. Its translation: CASSLGVQGGTEAFF.

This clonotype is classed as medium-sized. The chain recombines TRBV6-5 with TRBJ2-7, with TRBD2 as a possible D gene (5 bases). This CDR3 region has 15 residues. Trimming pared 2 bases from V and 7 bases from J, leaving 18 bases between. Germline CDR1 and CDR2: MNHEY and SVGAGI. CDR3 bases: TGTGCCAGCAGTTACGGGCCTAGCATCGGTCGGGAGCAGTACTTC. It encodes CASSYGPSIGREQYF.

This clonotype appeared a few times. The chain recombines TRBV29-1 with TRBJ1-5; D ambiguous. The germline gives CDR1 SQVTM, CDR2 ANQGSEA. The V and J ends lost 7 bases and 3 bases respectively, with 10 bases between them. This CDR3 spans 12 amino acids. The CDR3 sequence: CSARTSNQPQHF. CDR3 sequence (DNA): TGCAGCGCAAGAACTTCCAATCAGCCCCAGCATTTT.

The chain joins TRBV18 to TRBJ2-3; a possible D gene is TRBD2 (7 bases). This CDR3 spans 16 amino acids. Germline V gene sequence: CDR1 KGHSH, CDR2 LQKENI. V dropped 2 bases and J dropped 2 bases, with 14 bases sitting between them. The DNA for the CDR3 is TGTGCCAGCTCACCAGGCAGGGGAGGGGTCACAGATACGCAGTATTTT. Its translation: CASSPGRGGVTDTQYF.

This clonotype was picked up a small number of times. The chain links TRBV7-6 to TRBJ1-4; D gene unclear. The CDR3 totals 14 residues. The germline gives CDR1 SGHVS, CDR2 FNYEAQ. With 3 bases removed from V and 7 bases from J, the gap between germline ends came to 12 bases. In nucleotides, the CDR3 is TGTGCCAGCAGCTTCGGCTTGAGGGCTGAAAAACTGTTTTTT. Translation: CASSFGLRAEKLFF.

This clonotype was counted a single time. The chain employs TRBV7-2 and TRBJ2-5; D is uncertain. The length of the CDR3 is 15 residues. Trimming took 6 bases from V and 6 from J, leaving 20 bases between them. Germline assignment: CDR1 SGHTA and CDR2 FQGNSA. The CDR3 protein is CASSLLAVGYQTQYF. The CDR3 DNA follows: TGTGCCAGCAGTCTTTTGGCGGTTGGATACCAGACCCAGTACTTC. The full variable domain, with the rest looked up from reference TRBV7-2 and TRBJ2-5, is GAGVSQSPSNKVTEKGKDVELRCDPISGHTALYWYRQSLGQGLEFLIYFQGNSAPDKSGLPSDRFSAERTGGSVSTLTIQRTQQEDSAVYLCASSLLAVGYQTQYFGPGTRLLVL.

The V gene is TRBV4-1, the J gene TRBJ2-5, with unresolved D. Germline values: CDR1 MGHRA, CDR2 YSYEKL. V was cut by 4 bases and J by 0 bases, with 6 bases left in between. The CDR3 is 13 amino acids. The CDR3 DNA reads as TGCGCCAGCAGCCTGGGAAACCAAGAGACCCAGTACTTC. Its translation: CASSLGNQETQYF.

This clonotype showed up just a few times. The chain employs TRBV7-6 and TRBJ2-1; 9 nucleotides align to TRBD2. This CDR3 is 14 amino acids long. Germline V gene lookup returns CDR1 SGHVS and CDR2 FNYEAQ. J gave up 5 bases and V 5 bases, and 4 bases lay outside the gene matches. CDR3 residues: CASSPRLADNEQFF. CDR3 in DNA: TGTGCCAGCAGCCCCCGACTAGCGGACAATGAGCAGTTCTTC.

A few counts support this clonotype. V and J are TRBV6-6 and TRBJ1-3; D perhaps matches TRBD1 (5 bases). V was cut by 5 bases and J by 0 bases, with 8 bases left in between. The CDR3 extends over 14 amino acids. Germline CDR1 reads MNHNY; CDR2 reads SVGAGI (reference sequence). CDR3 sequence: CASSIGHSGNTIYF. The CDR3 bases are TGTGCCAGCAGTATAGGACACTCTGGAAACACCATATATTTT.

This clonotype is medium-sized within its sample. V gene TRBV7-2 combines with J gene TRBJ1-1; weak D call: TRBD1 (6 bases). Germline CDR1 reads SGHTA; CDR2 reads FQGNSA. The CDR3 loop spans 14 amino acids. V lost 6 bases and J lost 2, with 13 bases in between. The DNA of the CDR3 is TGTGCCAGCAGACAGGGCAGGGGAAACACTGAAGCTTTCTTT. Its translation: CASRQGRGNTEAFF.

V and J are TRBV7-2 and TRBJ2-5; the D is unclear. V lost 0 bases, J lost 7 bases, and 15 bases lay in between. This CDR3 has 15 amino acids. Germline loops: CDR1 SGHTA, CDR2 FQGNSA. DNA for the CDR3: TGTGCCAGCAGCTTAGCTGGCCACTTAGAAGGGACCCAGTACTTC. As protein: CASSLAGHLEGTQYF.

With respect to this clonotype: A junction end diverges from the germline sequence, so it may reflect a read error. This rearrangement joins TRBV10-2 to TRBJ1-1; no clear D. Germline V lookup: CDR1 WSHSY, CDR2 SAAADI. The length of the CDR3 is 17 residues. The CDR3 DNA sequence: TGCGCCAGCAGTGGCCGAGTGGGAATGCAGATGAACACTGAAGTTTTCTTT. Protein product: CASSGRVGMQMNTEVFF.

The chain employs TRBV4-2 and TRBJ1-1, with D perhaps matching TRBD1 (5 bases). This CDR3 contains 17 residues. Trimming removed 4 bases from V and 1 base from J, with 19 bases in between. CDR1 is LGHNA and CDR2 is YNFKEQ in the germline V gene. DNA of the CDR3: TGTGCCAGCAGCCGGGTGTCGGGGCCAACACAGAACACTGAAGCTTTCTTT. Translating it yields CASSRVSGPTQNTEAFF.

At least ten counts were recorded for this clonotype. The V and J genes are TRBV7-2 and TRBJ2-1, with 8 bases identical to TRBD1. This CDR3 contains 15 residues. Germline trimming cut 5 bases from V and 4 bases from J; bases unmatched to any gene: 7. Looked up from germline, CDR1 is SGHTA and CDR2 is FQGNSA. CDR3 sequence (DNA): TGTGCCAGCAGCCCCGGGACAGGACCTTACAATGAGCAGTTCTTC. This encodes CASSPGTGPYNEQFF.

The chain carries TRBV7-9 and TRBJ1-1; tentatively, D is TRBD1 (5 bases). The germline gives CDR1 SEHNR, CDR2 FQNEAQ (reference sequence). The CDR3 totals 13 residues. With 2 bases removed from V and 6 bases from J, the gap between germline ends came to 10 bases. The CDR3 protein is CASSLSRDAEAFF. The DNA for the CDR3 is TGTGCCAGCAGCTTAAGCAGGGACGCTGAAGCTTTCTTT.

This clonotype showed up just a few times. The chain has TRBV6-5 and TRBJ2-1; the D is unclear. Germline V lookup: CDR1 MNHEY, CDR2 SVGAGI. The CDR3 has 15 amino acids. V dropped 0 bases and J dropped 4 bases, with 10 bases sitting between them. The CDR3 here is CASSYSDPIYNEQFF. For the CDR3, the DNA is TGTGCCAGCAGTTACTCCGATCCAATATACAATGAGCAGTTCTTC.

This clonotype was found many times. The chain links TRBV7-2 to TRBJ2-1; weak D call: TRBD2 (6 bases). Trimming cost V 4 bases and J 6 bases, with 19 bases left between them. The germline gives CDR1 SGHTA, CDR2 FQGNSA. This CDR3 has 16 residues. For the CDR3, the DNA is TGTGCCAGCAGCTCCTATGGCGGAGGGGTCCGCAATGAGCAGTTCTTC. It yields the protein CASSSYGGGVRNEQFF.

This chain's CDR3 is CASSSGLAGGTSTDTQYF. The CDR3 nucleotides read TGTGCCAGCAGCTCGGGACTAGCGGGGGGCACTAGCACAGATACGCAGTATTTT. The chain links TRBV7-2 to TRBJ2-3; 15 bases fit TRBD2. CDR3 length: 18 residues. Germline CDR1 and CDR2: SGHTA and FQGNSA. J lost 0 bases, V lost 4 bases, and 5 bases had no gene match.

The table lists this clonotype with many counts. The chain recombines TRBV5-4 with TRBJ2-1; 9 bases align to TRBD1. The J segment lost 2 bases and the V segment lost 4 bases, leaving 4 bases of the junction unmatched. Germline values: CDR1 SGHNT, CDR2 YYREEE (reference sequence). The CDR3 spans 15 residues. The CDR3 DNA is TGTGCCAGCAGCCTACGACAGGGGGCCTACAATGAGCAGTTCTTC. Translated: CASSLRQGAYNEQFF.

In DNA form, the CDR3 reads TGTGCCAGCAGCGTAGGGAGTAACGGTTTTTCCAACTACGAGCAGTACTTC. This encodes CASSVGSNGFSNYEQYF. This rearrangement joins TRBV9 to TRBJ2-7; D is undetermined. With 0 bases removed from V and 3 bases from J, the gap between germline ends came to 19 bases. Germline CDR1 reads SGDLS; CDR2 reads YYNGEE. The CDR3 is 17 residues long.

Here the CDR3 reads CASSSRDRAYEQYF. DNA of the CDR3: TGTGCCAGCAGCTCCCGGGACAGGGCCTACGAGCAGTACTTC. This chain joins TRBV7-9 and TRBJ2-7; 9 bases agree with TRBD1. This CDR3 is 14 amino acids long. CDR1 is SEHNR, CDR2 FQNEAQ, per germline (reference sequence). V shed 4 bases and J 2 bases; nucleotides not matched to a gene: 3.